Below, 18 T cell receptor beta chains from the same sample are listed, as sequenced in a study of T cell clusters in autoimmune cytopenias. TRB amplification used approximately 250 ng of peripheral blood genomic DNA. Multiplex touch-down PCR amplified TRB using TRB-A and TRB-B pools in one tube. TCRdb reprocessed the multiplex PCR reads and reports one entry per CDR3 protein, with no DNA. This specimen shows around 7,800 distinct CDR3 sequences; the ten leading clones hold about 4.7%. The sample taken for sequencing was peripheral blood. The receptors here all came from a human donor with an autoimmune cytopenia or autoimmune hepatitis (not recorded which).

This rearrangement joins TRBV2 to TRBJ2-2; TCRdb's D call of TRBD1 is untestable without DNA. Germline CDR1 is SNHLY and CDR2 is FYNNEI. The CDR3 covers 15 residues. CDR3 in amino acids: CASSESQGASGELFF.

The CDR3 reads CSASFHRGKNTEAFF. The rearrangement joins TRBV20-1 to TRBJ1-1; TCRdb's D gene call, TRBD1, goes unchecked for lack of DNA. This CDR3 has 15 residues. Germline assignment: CDR1 DFQATT and CDR2 SNEGSKA (reference sequence).

This clonotype registers medium-sized (0.01 to 0.1%) by frequency. The chain uses TRBV29-1 and TRBJ2-7. The CDR3 has 12 residues. Looked up from germline, CDR1 is SQVTM and CDR2 is ANQGSEA. CDR3 protein: CSVFSSSYEQYF.

V usage is TRBV12-3 or TRBV12-4 and J usage is TRBJ2-3; the D gene TCRdb calls, TRBD2, cannot be checked with no DNA. The CDR3 has 15 amino acids. The CDR3 loop is CASSLRTSYTDTQYF.

The V and J genes are TRBV11-2 and TRBJ1-4; TCRdb returns TRBD1, unconfirmable since there is no DNA. From germline, CDR1 is SGHAT and CDR2 FQNNGV. The CDR3 length is 17 residues. The CDR3 spells CASSLEGGSATNEKLFF.

The chain carries TRBV5-1 and TRBJ1-1; TCRdb proposes TRBD1, but this gene call is untestable without DNA. Germline CDR1 is SGHRS and CDR2 is YFSETQ. The CDR3 runs to 16 residues. The CDR3 protein is CASSLGLRGLETEAFF.

This clonotype is deemed medium-sized by its frequency. The genes are TRBV30 and TRBJ1-1. Germline V gives CDR1 GTSNPN, CDR2 SVGIG (reference sequence). The CDR3 spans 11 residues. CDR3 sequence reads: CAWVRNTEAFF.

Considering frequency, this clonotype is medium-sized. The chain combines TRBV19 with TRBJ1-6; TCRdb calls TRBD1, which cannot be checked without DNA. Germline-derived CDR1 and CDR2 are LNHDA and SQIVND (reference sequence). This CDR3 spans 13 amino acids. CDR3 region: CASSLQGSSPLHF.

The chain has TRBV4-2 and TRBJ2-3. The germline CDR1 and CDR2 sequences are LGHNA and YNFKEQ. The CDR3 length is 12 residues. The CDR3 sequence: CASSQEIDTQYF.

The chain carries TRBV27 and TRBJ2-3; TCRdb's assignment of TRBD2 cannot be checked, as there is no DNA. The CDR3 is 13 amino acids. CDR1 MNHEY and CDR2 SMNVEV come from the germline V gene (reference sequence). CDR3 in amino acids: CASSFLEGDTQYF.

The rearrangement uses TRBV30 and TRBJ2-7; no DNA is available, so the TRBD1 call from TCRdb remains unchecked. Germline CDR1 is GTSNPN and CDR2 is SVGIG (reference sequence). CDR3 length equals 13 residues. CDR3 residues: CASQGAGTYEQYF.

The gene calls are TRBV6-6 and TRBJ1-5; checking the TCRdb D call of TRBD1 is not possible without DNA. This CDR3 region has 15 residues. Germline V gene lookup returns CDR1 MNHNY and CDR2 SVGAGI (reference sequence). The CDR3 loop reads CASSLSGTDNQPQHF.

Frequency places this clonotype as medium-sized. The chain joins TRBV11-2 to TRBJ2-7; the TCRdb D gene call, TRBD1, has no DNA to confirm it. Germline V CDR1 and CDR2: SGHAT, FQNNGV. The CDR3 spans 17 residues. The CDR3 spells CASSLWVGGDGRLEQYF. Combining the CDR3 with reference TRBV11-2 and TRBJ2-7 gives the whole variable domain EAGVAQSPRYKIIEKRQSVAFWCNPISGHATLYWYQQILGQGPKLLIQFQNNGVVDDSQLPKDRFSAERLKGVDSTLKIQPAKLEDSAVYLCASSLWVGGDGRLEQYFGPGTRLTVT.

The chain recombines TRBV27 with TRBJ1-5; TCRdb returns TRBD1, unconfirmable since there is no DNA. This CDR3 spans 14 amino acids. Germline CDR1 is MNHEY and CDR2 is SMNVEV (reference sequence). The CDR3 loop is CASSPRGYNQPQHF.

This clonotype is classed as medium-sized by frequency. The chain links TRBV20-1 to TRBJ2-7; TCRdb's D call of TRBD1 is untestable without DNA. This CDR3 comprises 15 residues. CDR1 is DFQATT and CDR2 is SNEGSKA in the germline V gene (reference sequence). CDR3: CSASYPRIRGDEQYF.

The chain combines TRBV20-1 with TRBJ1-5; absent DNA, TCRdb's TRBD1 call cannot be checked. CDR1 and CDR2 from the germline V gene are DFQATT and SNEGSKA (reference sequence). CDR3 length: 16 amino acids. The CDR3 is CSARDSGQGINQPQHF.

This clonotype ranks as medium-sized (0.01 to 0.1%) in terms of frequency. The rearrangement links TRBV6-6 to TRBJ1-2; there is no DNA to check the TCRdb D call of TRBD1. Germline loops: CDR1 MNHNY, CDR2 SVGAGI (reference sequence). The length of the CDR3 is 13 residues. The chain's CDR3 is CASSPGQTYGYTF.

V and J are TRBV7-7 and TRBJ2-5; there is no DNA to check the TCRdb D call of TRBD1. The CDR3 is 13 residues long. Germline V lookup: CDR1 SSHAT, CDR2 FNYEAQ (reference sequence). The CDR3 protein is CASSPGTIKTQYF.